This T cell receptor beta chain stems from a study of shared T cell receptors in the human thymus. TCRdb's copy holds only in-frame clones and misses some; the assay was immunoSEQ multiplex PCR. The data hold about 660,000 clones, with 87% observed a single time. Germline V lookup: CDR1 SGHNT, CDR2 YYREEE (reference sequence). The V and J ends lost 1 base and 3 bases, in that order; junction bases with no gene match: 8. The length of the CDR3 is 16 residues. The same specimen was also included in a second study, on human thymus T cells.

The sample taken for sequencing was thymocytes. The sequence was collected from a boy under three years old with a congenital heart defect. The chain joins TRBV5-4 to TRBJ2-7; 9 bases are shared with TRBD1. The CDR3 loop reads CASSLFPGQGIYEQYF. In DNA form, the CDR3 reads TGTGCCAGCAGCTTGTTCCCGGGACAGGGAATCTACGAGCAGTACTTC.